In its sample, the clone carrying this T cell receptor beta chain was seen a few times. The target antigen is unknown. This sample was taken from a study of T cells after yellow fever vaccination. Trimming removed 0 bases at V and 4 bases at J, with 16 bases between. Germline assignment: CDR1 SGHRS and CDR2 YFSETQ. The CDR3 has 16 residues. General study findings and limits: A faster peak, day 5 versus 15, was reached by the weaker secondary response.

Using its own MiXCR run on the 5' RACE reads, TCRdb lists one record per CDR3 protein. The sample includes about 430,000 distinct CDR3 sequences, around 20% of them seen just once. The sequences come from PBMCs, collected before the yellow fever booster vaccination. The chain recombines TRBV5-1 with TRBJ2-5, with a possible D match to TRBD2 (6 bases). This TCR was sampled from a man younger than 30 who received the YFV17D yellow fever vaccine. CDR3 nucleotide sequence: TGCGCCAGCAGCTTGGAAGGGCTAGGAGGGGCAGAGACCCAGTACTTC. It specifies CASSLEGLGGAETQYF. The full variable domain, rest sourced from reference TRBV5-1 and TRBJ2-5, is KAGVTQTPRYLIKTRGQQVTLSCSPISGHRSVSWYQQTPGQGLQFLFEYFSETQRNKGNFPGRFSGRQFSNSRSEMNVSTLELGDSALYLCASSLEGLGGAETQYFGPGTRLLVL.